This T cell receptor beta chain emerged from a study of blood T cell repertoires in COVID-19. Across the whole study: Some COVID-19 samples were acute and others convalescent; all came from the United States, Italy and Spain. T cells, B-cell-depleted T cells, or PBMCs supplied cDNA or gDNA.

The CDR3 runs 13 residues. J was trimmed by 2 bases and V by 4 bases; bases with no gene match: 1. Germline CDR1 is SGHDT and CDR2 is YYEEEE. As processed by the authors: Amplification with reference gene primers provided the estimates of nucleated cell counts. Some clones are missing from TCRdb's copy, which holds only in-frame ones; the method was immunoSEQ multiplex PCR. The DNA gave D and trimming, while V, J and clone size come from that table. The data hold 200,000 to 250,000 clones, with 82% observed a single time. This clone was counted a few times. Sequencing used peripheral blood. The chain combines TRBV5-6 with TRBJ1-2, with TRBD1 identical over 8 bases. The receptor was isolated from a woman older than 75 with acute or convalescent COVID-19. The CDR3 here is CASSTGGNYGYTF. The CDR3 DNA sequence: TGTGCCAGCAGCACAGGGGGAAACTATGGCTACACCTTC.